This TCR beta chain came from a study of cytomegalovirus exposure and HLA in healthy donors. Study details: Early released data comprised tens of millions of unique TCRs from HLA-typed donors.

The PCR was carried out with 60 Vbeta primers and 13 Jbeta primers. Method: immunoSEQ multiplex PCR; TCRdb's copy keeps in-frame clones and lacks some. This sample yields 60,000 to 100,000 clones, of which around 76% are seen a single time; less than 7% belongs to the top ten. Germline lookup yields CDR1 SGHTA and CDR2 FQGTGA. V dropped 4 bases and J dropped 8; count of bases not matched to a gene: 5. The CDR3 contains 14 residues. This clone was seen once. The antigen is unknown. Study results and caveats: Analyses of presence/absence relied on an assumption of roughly uniform sequencing depth across donors.

The sequenced material came from PBMCs. The receptor comes from a male donor in good health and CMV-seropositive. The rearrangement links TRBV7-3 to TRBJ2-1; 10 bases line up with TRBD2. Written as DNA, the CDR3 is TGTGCCAGCAGCTCAGCGGGGGGGCCGCATGAGCAGTTCTTC. Amino acids: CASSSAGGPHEQFF.